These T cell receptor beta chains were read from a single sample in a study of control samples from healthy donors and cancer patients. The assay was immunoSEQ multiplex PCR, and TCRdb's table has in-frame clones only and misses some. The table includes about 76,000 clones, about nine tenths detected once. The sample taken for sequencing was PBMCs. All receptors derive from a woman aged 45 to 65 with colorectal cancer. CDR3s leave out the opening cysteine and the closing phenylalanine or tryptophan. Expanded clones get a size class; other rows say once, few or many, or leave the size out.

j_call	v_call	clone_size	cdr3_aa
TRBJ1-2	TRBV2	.	ASNEQGHNYGYT
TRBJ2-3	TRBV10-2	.	ASRDGAGREADTQY
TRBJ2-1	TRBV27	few	ASSNYNEQF
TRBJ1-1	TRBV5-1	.	ASSLSGNSRTEAF
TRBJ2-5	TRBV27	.	ASSPSGGARVETQY
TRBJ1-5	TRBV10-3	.	AISSGEGQPQH
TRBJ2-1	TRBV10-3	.	AISERLLAGGGNEQF
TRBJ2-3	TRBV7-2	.	ASSFQGGGTDTQY
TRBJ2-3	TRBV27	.	ASSLSGTVADTQY
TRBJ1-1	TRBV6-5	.	ASSFTERSTEAF
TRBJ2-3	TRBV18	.	ASSPPNRGTITDTQY
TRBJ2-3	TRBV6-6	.	ASSERGVTDTQY
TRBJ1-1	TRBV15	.	ATSEPSNTEAF
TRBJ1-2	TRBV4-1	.	ASSPTVDNYGYT
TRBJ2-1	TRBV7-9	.	ASSRINEQF
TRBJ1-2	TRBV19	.	ASSIVFTGNYGYT
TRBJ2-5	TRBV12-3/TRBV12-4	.	ASSFRHQETQY
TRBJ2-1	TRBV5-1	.	ASSLINEQF
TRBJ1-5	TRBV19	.	ASSINVGSGHQPQH
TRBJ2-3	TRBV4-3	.	ASSLGLSGTDTQY
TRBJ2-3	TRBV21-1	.	ASSPRKGGTDTQY
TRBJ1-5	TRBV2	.	ASSWNFGNQPQH
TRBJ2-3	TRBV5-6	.	ASSLVWLGGTDTQY
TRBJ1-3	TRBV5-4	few	ASSLAGVGNTIY
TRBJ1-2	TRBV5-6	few	ASSTGQLNYGYT